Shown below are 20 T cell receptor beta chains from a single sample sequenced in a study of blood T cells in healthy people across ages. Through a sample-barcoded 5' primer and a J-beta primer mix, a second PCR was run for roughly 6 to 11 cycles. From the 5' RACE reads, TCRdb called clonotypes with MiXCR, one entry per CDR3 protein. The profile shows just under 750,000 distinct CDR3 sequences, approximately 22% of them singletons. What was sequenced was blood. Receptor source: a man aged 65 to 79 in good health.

The CDR3 region is CASDSSSGANVLTF. The CDR3 DNA is TGTGCCAGTGATAGTTCTTCTGGGGCCAACGTCCTGACTTTC. The V and J genes are TRBV19 and TRBJ2-6; no clear D. This CDR3 is 14 amino acids long. Germline V CDR1 and CDR2: LNHDA, SQIVND (reference sequence). Trimming stripped 8 bases from V and 1 base from J, with 9 bases between.

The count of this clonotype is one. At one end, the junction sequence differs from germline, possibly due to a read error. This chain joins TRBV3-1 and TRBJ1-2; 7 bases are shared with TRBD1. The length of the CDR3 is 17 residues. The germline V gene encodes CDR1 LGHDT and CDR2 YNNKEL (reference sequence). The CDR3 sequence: CASSHTPRGGLDYDYTF. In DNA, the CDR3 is TGTGCCAGCAGCCATACGCCTAGAGGGGGCCTGGACTATGACTACACCTTC.

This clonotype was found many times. The CDR3 nucleotides are TGTGCCAGCAGCTTCGGGGCAGGGGGAACAGATACGCAGTATTTT. Translating gives CASSFGAGGTDTQYF. This chain uses TRBV7-2 with TRBJ2-3, with 7 bases lining up with TRBD1. This CDR3 has 15 amino acids. V was pared by 3 bases and J by 3 bases, with 6 bases of the junction left unmatched. From germline, CDR1 is SGHTA and CDR2 FQGNSA.

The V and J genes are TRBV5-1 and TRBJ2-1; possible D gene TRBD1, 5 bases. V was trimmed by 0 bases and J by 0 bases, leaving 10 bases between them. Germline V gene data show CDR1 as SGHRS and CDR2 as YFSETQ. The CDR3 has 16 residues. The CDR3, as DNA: TGCGCCAGCAGCTTGGCAGGGATGAACTCCTACAATGAGCAGTTCTTC. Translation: CASSLAGMNSYNEQFF.

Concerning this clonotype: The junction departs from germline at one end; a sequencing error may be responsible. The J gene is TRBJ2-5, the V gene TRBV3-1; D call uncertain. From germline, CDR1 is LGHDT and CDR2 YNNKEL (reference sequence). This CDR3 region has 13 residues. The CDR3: CASSQGSRSWLFF. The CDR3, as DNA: TGTGCCAGCAGCCAAGGGAGTAGATCGTGGCTGTTCTTC.

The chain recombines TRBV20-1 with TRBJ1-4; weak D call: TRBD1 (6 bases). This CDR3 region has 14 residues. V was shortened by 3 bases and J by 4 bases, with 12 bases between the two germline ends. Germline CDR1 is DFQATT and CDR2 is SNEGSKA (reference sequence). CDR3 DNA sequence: TGCAGTGCTAGGAACAGGGTGGGTAATGAAAAACTGTTTTTT. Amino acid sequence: CSARNRVGNEKLFF.

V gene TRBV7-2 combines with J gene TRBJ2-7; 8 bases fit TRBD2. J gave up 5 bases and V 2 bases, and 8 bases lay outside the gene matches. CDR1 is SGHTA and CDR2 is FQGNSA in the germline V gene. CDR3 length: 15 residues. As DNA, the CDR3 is TGTGCCAGCAGCTTACTAAACGGGGGGGCACACGAGCAGTACTTC. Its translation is CASSLLNGGAHEQYF.

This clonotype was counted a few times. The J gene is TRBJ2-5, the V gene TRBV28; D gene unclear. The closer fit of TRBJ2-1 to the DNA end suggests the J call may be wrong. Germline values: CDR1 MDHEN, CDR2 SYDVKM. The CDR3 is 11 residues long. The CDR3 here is CASSLSREQFF. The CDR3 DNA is TGTGCCAGCAGCCTTTCCCGGGAGCAGTTCTTC.

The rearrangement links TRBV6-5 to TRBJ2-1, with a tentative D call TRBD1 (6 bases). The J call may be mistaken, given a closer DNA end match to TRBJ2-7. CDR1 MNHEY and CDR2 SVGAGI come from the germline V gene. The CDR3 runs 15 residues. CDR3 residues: CASWPRGDLTYEQYF. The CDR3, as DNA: TGTGCCAGCTGGCCCAGGGGAGATCTAACCTACGAGCAGTACTTC.

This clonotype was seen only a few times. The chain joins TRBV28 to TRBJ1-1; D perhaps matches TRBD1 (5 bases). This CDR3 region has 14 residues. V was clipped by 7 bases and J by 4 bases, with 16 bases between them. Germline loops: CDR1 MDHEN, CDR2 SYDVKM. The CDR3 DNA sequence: TGTGCCAGCACCCTTCAGGGACGGGGCACTGAAGCTTTCTTT. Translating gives CASTLQGRGTEAFF.

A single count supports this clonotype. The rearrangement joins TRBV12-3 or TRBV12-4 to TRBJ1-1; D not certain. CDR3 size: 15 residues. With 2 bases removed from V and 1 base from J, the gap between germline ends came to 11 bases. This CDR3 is CASSLPRPRNTEAFF. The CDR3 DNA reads TGTGCCAGCAGTTTACCCAGGCCGAGGAACACTGAAGCTTTCTTT.

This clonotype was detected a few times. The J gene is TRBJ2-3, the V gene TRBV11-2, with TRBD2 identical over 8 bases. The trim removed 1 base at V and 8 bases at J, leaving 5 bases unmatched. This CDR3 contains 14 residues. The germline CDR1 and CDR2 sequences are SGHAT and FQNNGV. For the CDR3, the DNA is TGTGCCAGCAGCTTAGGCCCCGGGACTAGTACGCAGTATTTT. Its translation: CASSLGPGTSTQYF.

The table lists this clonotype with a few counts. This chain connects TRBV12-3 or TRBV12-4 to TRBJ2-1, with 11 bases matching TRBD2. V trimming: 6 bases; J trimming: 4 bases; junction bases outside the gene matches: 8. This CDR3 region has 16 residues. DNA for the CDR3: TGTGCCAGCAGGGTAGCGGGGGGGCCCTCTTACAATGAGCAGTTCTTC. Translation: CASRVAGGPSYNEQFF.

The CDR3 nucleotides read TGTGCCAGCAGTTACAGCGTACTAGCGGGAGTCTCCAATGAGCAGTTCTTC. It specifies CASSYSVLAGVSNEQFF. The chain has TRBV6-2 or TRBV6-3 and TRBJ2-1; 11 bases are shared with TRBD2. Germline CDR1 MNHEY, CDR2 SVGEGT. CDR3 size: 17 residues. Trimming removed 2 bases from V and 6 bases from J; junction bases left unmatched: 9.

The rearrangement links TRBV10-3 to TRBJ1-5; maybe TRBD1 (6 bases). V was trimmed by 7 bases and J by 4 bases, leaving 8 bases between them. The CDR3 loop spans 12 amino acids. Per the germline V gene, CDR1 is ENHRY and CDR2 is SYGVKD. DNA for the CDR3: TGTGCCATCAACGACAGGAATCAGCCCCAGCATTTT. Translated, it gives CAINDRNQPQHF.

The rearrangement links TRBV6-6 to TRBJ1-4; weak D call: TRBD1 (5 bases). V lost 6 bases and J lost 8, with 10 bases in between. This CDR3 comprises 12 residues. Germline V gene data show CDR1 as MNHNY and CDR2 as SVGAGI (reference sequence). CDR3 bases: TGTGCCAGCAGGATCCGGGACGAAAAACTGTTTTTT. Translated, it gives CASRIRDEKLFF.

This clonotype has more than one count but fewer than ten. The CDR3 nucleotides read TGTGCCAGCAGCTCCGGGGCCGCGCGCGTGGCTTTCTTT. Translation: CASSSGAARVAFF. The genes are TRBV3-1 and TRBJ1-1; D possibly corresponds to TRBD1 (5 bases). The CDR3 runs to 13 residues. Germline V gene lookup returns CDR1 LGHDT and CDR2 YNNKEL (reference sequence). V shed 5 bases and J shed 11 bases, with 18 bases lying between them.

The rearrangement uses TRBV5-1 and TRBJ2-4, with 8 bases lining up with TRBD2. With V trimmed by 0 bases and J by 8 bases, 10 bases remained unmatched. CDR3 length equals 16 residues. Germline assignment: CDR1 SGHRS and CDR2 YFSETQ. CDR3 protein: CASSLGIGGGRYIQYF. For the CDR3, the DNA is TGCGCCAGCAGCTTGGGTATTGGAGGCGGGAGGTACATTCAGTACTTC.

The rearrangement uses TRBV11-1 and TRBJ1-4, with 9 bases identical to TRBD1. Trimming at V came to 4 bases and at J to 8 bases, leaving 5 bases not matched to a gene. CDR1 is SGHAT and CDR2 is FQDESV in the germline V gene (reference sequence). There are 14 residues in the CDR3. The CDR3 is CASSSSGTGEKLFF. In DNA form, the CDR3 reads TGTGCCAGCAGCTCATCCGGGACAGGGGAAAAACTGTTTTTT.

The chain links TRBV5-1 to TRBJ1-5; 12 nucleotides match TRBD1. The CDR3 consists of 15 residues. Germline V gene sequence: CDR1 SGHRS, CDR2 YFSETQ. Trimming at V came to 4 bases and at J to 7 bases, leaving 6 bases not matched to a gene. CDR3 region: CASSPGQGAEQPQHF. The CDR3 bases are TGCGCCAGCAGCCCGGGACAGGGGGCAGAGCAGCCCCAGCATTTT.